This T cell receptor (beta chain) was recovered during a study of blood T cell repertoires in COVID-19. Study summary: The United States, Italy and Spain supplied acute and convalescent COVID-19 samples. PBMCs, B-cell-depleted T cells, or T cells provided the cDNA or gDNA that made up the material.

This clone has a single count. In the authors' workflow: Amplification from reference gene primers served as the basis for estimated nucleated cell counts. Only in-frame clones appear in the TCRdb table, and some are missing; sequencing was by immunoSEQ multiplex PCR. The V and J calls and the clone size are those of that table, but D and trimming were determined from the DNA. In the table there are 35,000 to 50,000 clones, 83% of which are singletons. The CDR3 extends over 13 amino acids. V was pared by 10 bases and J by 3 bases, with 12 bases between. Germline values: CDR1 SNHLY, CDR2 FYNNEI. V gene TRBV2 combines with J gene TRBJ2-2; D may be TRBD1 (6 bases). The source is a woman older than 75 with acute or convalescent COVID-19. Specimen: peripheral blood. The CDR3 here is CAIGDIDTGELFF. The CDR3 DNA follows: TGTGCCATAGGGGACATCGACACCGGGGAGCTGTTTTTT. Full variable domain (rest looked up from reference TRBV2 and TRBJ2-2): EPEVTQTPSHQVTQMGQEVILRCVPISNHLYFYWYRQILGQKVEFLVSFYNNEISEKSEIFDDQFSVERPDGSNFTLKIRSTKLEDSAMYFCAIGDIDTGELFFGEGSRLTVL.